A selection of T cell receptor beta chains follows, all from one sample in a study of blood T cell repertoires in COVID-19. Data came from immunoSEQ multiplex PCR; TCRdb stores just in-frame clones and leaves some out. In the table there are hundreds of thousands of clones, about 90% of which are singletons. Sequenced material: PBMCs or T cells enriched from blood (not recorded which). The receptors originated from a man in his fifties or sixties who had been exposed to COVID-19. CDR3s include the opening cysteine and the closing phenylalanine or tryptophan. Fields, in order: clone size, V gene, D gene, J gene, CDR3 protein, CDR3 DNA. The D gene is left open where the match is weak. Some rows have no size entry. The others give once, few or many, or a class for an expanded clone.

>-|TRBV11-2|-|TRBJ1-1
CASSFGQTEAFF
TGTGCCAGCAGCTTCGGACAGACTGAAGCTTTCTTT
>-|TRBV28|TRBD1|TRBJ1-1
CASSSWTGNTWAFF
TGTGCCAGCAGTTCCTGGACAGGGAACACGTGGGCTTTCTTT
>-|TRBV5-1|TRBD1|TRBJ2-7
CASRPTGDPSYEQYF
TGCGCCAGCAGACCGACAGGGGACCCCTCTTACGAGCAGTACTTC
>-|TRBV9|-|TRBJ2-6
CASSVVQGSGANVLTF
TGTGCCAGCAGCGTAGTACAGGGCTCTGGGGCCAACGTCCTGACTTTC
>-|TRBV2|-|TRBJ2-2
CASFQGFSNTGELFF
TGTGCCAGCTTCCAGGGGTTCTCGAACACCGGGGAGCTGTTTTTT
>-|TRBV3-1/TRBV3-2|-|TRBJ2-2
CASSLQLTGELFF
TGTGCCAGCAGCCTCCAATTGACCGGGGAGCTGTTTTTT
>-|TRBV11-2|-|TRBJ1-1
CASRFTGNTEAFF
TGTGCCAGCAGGTTCACAGGGAACACTGAAGCTTTCTTT
>-|TRBV5-8|-|TRBJ1-3
CASSWNSNSGNTIYF
TGTGCCAGCAGCTGGAACAGCAACTCTGGAAACACCATATATTTT
>-|TRBV28|TRBD2|TRBJ2-3
CASSLWTSGAGPDTQYF
TGTGCCAGCAGTTTATGGACTAGCGGGGCGGGTCCAGATACGCAGTATTTT
>-|TRBV19|TRBD1|TRBJ1-5
CASVGSTGGWTGSNQPQHF
TGTGCCAGTGTTGGATCCACTGGTGGCTGGACAGGGAGCAATCAGCCCCAGCATTTT
>-|TRBV2|-|TRBJ1-3
CASTSGQYSGNTIYF
TGTGCCAGCACCTCAGGACAGTACTCTGGAAACACCATATATTTT
>-|TRBV3-1/TRBV3-2|-|TRBJ2-1
CASSQDRTGGQFF
TGTGCCAGCAGCCAGGACAGGACCGGGGGACAGTTCTTC
>-|TRBV5-1|TRBD1|TRBJ1-2
CASSLLTGGDYGYTF
TGCGCCAGCAGCTTGCTAACAGGGGGTGACTATGGCTACACCTTC
>-|TRBV9|TRBD2|TRBJ2-2
CASSVLGGRNTGELFF
TGTGCCAGCAGCGTATTGGGCGGGAGGAACACCGGGGAGCTGTTTTTT
>-|TRBV6-5|-|TRBJ1-5
CASTPLRESNQPQHF
TGTGCCAGCACCCCTTTGAGGGAAAGCAATCAGCCCCAGCATTTT
>-|TRBV28|-|TRBJ1-6
CASSSTYPLHF
TGTGCCAGCAGTTCCACTTATCCCCTCCACTTT
>-|TRBV19|-|TRBJ1-3
CASSINAGTGNTIYF
TGTGCCAGTAGTATAAACGCAGGGACTGGAAACACCATATATTTT
>-|TRBV5-6|TRBD1|TRBJ1-4
CASSDGTGGITNEKLFF
TGTGCCAGCAGCGACGGGACAGGGGGCATCACTAATGAAAAACTGTTTTTT
>-|TRBV5-1|-|TRBJ2-5
CASSLGATSQETQYF
TGCGCCAGCAGCTTGGGGGCCACATCCCAAGAGACCCAGTACTTC
>once|TRBV7-9|-|TRBJ1-5
CASSLASGSSSNQPQHF
TGTGCCAGCAGCTTAGCGTCGGGGAGTAGCAGCAATCAGCCCCAGCATTTT
>-|TRBV30|-|TRBJ1-5
CAWSGRGNQPQHF
TGTGCCTGGAGTGGCAGGGGCAATCAGCCCCAGCATTTT
>few|TRBV2|TRBD2|TRBJ2-3
CASSEWGGSGDTQYF
TGTGCCAGCAGTGAATGGGGCGGGAGCGGAGATACGCAGTATTTT
>-|TRBV27|-|TRBJ2-5
CASSLSMGGSETQYF
TGTGCCAGCAGTTTATCGATGGGAGGTTCGGAGACCCAGTACTTC
>-|TRBV29-1|-|TRBJ2-4
CSAAGSPLAKNIQYF
TGCAGCGCTGCGGGCAGCCCTCTAGCCAAAAACATTCAGTACTTC
>-|TRBV21-1|-|TRBJ2-2
CASNATDETGERTGELFF
TGTGCCAGCAACGCGACAGACGAGACAGGGGAAAGGACCGGGGAGCTGTTTTTT
>once|TRBV5-1|-|TRBJ2-1
CASSLQGLYSYNEQFF
TGCGCCAGCAGCCTACAGGGACTATACTCCTACAATGAGCAGTTCTTC
>-|TRBV6-5|-|TRBJ1-2
CASRQGWGYGYTF
TGTGCCAGCAGACAGGGTTGGGGCTATGGCTACACCTTC
>once|TRBV5-1|TRBD1|TRBJ1-6
CASSLEGQPNSPLHF
TGCGCCAGCAGCTTGGAGGGACAGCCGAATTCACCCCTCCACTTT
>-|TRBV18|-|TRBJ1-1
CASSKGQDSINTEAFF
TGTGCCAGCTCAAAGGGTCAGGACAGCATAAACACTGAAGCTTTCTTT
>-|TRBV11-1|TRBD1|TRBJ1-2
CASSLTGQGLPAGYTF
TGTGCCAGCAGCTTAACGGGACAGGGACTCCCCGCGGGCTACACCTTC
>-|TRBV5-1|-|TRBJ2-2
CASSFWRGGNTGELFF
-
>-|TRBV7-2|-|TRBJ1-1
CASSLAGGRIGTEAFF
TGTGCCAGCAGCTTAGCGGGTGGCCGGATCGGGACTGAAGCTTTCTTT
>-|TRBV4-1|-|TRBJ1-1
CASSQGSLTGLGAFF
TGCGCCAGCAGCCAAGGTTCTTTGACGGGGTTGGGAGCTTTCTTT
>-|TRBV5-6|-|TRBJ1-6
CASSRFDRSSYNSPLHF
TGTGCCAGCAGCCGATTTGACAGAAGCTCCTATAATTCACCCCTCCACTTT
>-|TRBV24-1|-|TRBJ1-5
CATSDRATQGSNQPQHF
TGTGCCACCAGTGACCGAGCGACACAGGGTAGCAATCAGCCCCAGCATTTT
>-|TRBV7-9|TRBD1|TRBJ1-5
CASSRTGDDQPQHF
TGTGCCAGCAGCCGGACAGGGGACGATCAGCCCCAGCATTTT
>-|TRBV2|TRBD1|TRBJ1-1
CAITGTGEVMNTEAFF
TGTGCCATCACCGGGACAGGGGAAGTAATGAACACTGAAGCTTTCTTT
>-|TRBV18|-|TRBJ2-2
CASSTTSSGELFF
TGTGCCAGCTCAACTACTAGTTCCGGGGAGCTGTTTTTT
>once|TRBV21-1|-|TRBJ1-2
CASLNLGQAGGGYTF
TGTGCCAGCCTCAACCTTGGACAGGCCGGGGGAGGCTACACCTTC
>-|TRBV9|-|TRBJ2-2
CASSVATSNTGELFF
TGTGCCAGCAGCGTAGCGACATCGAACACCGGGGAGCTGTTTTTT
>-|TRBV28|TRBD2|TRBJ2-3
CASSSGRVTDTQYF
TGTGCCAGCAGTAGCGGGAGGGTGACAGATACGCAGTATTTT
>-|TRBV11-1|-|TRBJ2-7
CASSLVTSYEQYF
TGTGCCAGCAGCTTGGTGACTAGCTACGAGCAGTACTTC
>-|TRBV3-1/TRBV3-2|-|TRBJ1-2
CASSQDSQAPGYTF
TGTGCCAGCAGCCAAGATTCGCAGGCCCCAGGCTACACCTTC
>-|TRBV5-1|-|TRBJ1-1
CASSFLTNTEAFF
TGCGCCAGCAGCTTCCTTACAAACACTGAAGCTTTCTTT
>-|TRBV7-6|-|TRBJ2-7
CASSPGLGEQYF
TGTGCCAGCAGCCCAGGGTTGGGCGAGCAGTACTTC
>-|TRBV4-1|TRBD1|TRBJ2-7
CASSLATGTGTTYEQYF
TGCGCCAGCAGCTTAGCGACCGGGACAGGAACGACCTACGAGCAGTACTTC
>-|TRBV6-5|-|TRBJ1-2
CAGFGGQVGYTF
TGTGCCGGGTTCGGGGGGCAGGTTGGCTACACCTTC
>-|TRBV19|TRBD1|TRBJ1-2
CASSSQGEDGYTF
TGTGCCAGTAGTTCACAGGGGGAGGATGGCTACACCTTC
>-|TRBV11-3|-|TRBJ1-6
CASSLDSGDNSPLHF
TGTGCCAGCAGCTTAGATTCAGGGGATAATTCACCCCTCCACTTT
>-|TRBV15|-|TRBJ1-2
CATSRDRGGYTF
TGTGCCACCAGCAGAGACAGGGGTGGCTACACCTTC
>-|TRBV6-5|-|TRBJ1-4
CASSPTGPTNEKLFF
TGTGCCAGCAGTCCTACAGGGCCAACTAATGAAAAACTGTTTTTT
>-|TRBV7-2|TRBD1|TRBJ1-2
CASSFMARTGNGYTF
TGTGCCAGCAGCTTTATGGCTCGGACAGGGAATGGCTACACCTTC
>-|TRBV3-1/TRBV3-2|-|TRBJ2-2
CASRPRDTKIENTGELFF
TGTGCCAGCAGACCCCGGGATACCAAGATAGAAAACACCGGGGAGCTGTTTTTT
>-|TRBV6-5|-|TRBJ1-2
CASTRGEGVYGYTF
TGTGCCAGCACTCGGGGGGAGGGAGTGTATGGCTACACCTTC
>-|TRBV10-2|TRBD2|TRBJ2-1
CASSLTSGTYNEQFF
TGCGCCAGCAGTTTGACTAGCGGGACCTACAATGAGCAGTTCTTC
>-|TRBV3-1/TRBV3-2|TRBD2|TRBJ2-3
CASSAGLAGGTDTQYF
TGTGCCAGCAGCGCAGGACTAGCGGGGGGCACAGATACGCAGTATTTT